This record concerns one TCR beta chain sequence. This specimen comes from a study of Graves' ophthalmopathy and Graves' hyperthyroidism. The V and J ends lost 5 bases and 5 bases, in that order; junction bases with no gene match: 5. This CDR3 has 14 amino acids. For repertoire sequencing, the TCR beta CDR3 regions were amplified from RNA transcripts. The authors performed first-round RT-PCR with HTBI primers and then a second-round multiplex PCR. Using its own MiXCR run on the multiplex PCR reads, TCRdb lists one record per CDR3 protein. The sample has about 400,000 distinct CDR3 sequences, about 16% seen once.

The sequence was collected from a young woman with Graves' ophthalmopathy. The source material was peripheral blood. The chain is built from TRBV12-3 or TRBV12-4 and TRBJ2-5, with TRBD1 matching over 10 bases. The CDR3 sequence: CASSPRQGAETQYF. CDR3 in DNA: TGTGCCAGCAGTCCAAGACAGGGGGCCGAGACCCAGTACTTC.